The 9 T cell receptor beta chains below come from one sample, sequenced in a study of T cells in Graves' hyperthyroidism and ophthalmopathy. Amplified TCR beta CDR3 regions came from RNA transcripts. The HTBI set primed first-round TCR CDR3 RT-PCR. TCRdb processed the multiplex PCR reads anew with MiXCR; each CDR3 protein has one entry. The sample has approximately 430,000 distinct CDR3 sequences, 15% to 19% seen once. The material sequenced was blood. All receptors come from a woman aged 18 to 35 with Graves' hyperthyroidism.

This clonotype was counted ten times or more. The chain combines TRBV27 with TRBJ2-1; D ambiguous. Trimming stripped 5 bases from V and 4 bases from J, with 12 bases between. CDR1 is MNHEY, CDR2 SMNVEV, per germline (reference sequence). This CDR3 comprises 14 residues. CDR3 nucleotides: TGTGCCAGCAGTAAAGACGGGCCGTACAATGAGCAGTTCTTC. The encoded protein is CASSKDGPYNEQFF.

At least ten counts were recorded for this clonotype. V is TRBV3-1 and J is TRBJ2-3; 10 nucleotides align to TRBD2. Trimming removed 6 bases from V and 1 base from J; junction bases left unmatched: 10. This CDR3 contains 17 residues. Germline V gene lookup returns CDR1 LGHDT and CDR2 YNNKEL (reference sequence). This CDR3 reads CASSPLERGGGTDTQYF. CDR3 nucleotide sequence: TGTGCCAGCAGTCCCCTGGAGCGGGGGGGAGGCACAGATACGCAGTATTTT.

This clonotype has at least ten counts. The rearrangement uses TRBV4-2 and TRBJ2-7; TRBD2 matches 8 bases. The trim removed 3 bases at V and 1 base at J, leaving 8 bases unmatched. The CDR3 spans 16 residues. Germline V CDR1 and CDR2: LGHNA, YNFKEQ. The CDR3 region has the DNA TGTGCCAGCAGCCAGGAATTAGCGGGGTCTTCCTACGAGCAGTACTTC. Translated: CASSQELAGSSYEQYF.

The CDR3 DNA reads TGTGCCAGCAGTGGACAGGGGCGAACCTCCTACGAGCAGTACTTC. This encodes CASSGQGRTSYEQYF. This sequence joins TRBV28 and TRBJ2-7, with TRBD1 matching over 9 bases. From germline, CDR1 is MDHEN and CDR2 SYDVKM. J was trimmed by 0 bases and V by 5 bases; bases with no gene match: 5. The CDR3 length is 15 residues.

This clonotype appeared many times. The CDR3 DNA reads as TGTGCCAGCAGTCCGATCCAACCGGATGAGCAGTTCTTC. It specifies CASSPIQPDEQFF. The chain joins TRBV12-3 or TRBV12-4 to TRBJ2-1; D gene ambiguous. CDR3 length equals 13 residues. Trimming removed 5 bases from V and 8 bases from J, with 13 bases in between.

Ten or more counts support this clonotype. The CDR3 DNA sequence: TGCAGCGTTGAAGCGGGGGCCGGAGATACGCAGTATTTT. Protein product: CSVEAGAGDTQYF. The chain joins TRBV29-1 to TRBJ2-3, with D perhaps given as TRBD1 or TRBD2 (6 bases each). The CDR3 loop spans 13 amino acids. CDR1 and CDR2 from the germline V gene are SQVTM and ANQGSEA. Between the trimmed V and J ends, which lost 1 base and 5 bases, there was a span of 10 bases.

The rearrangement links TRBV12-3 or TRBV12-4 to TRBJ1-1, with D tentatively TRBD1 (6 bases). The CDR3 has 15 amino acids. V gave up 5 bases and J gave up 1 base, with 14 bases separating them. Written as DNA, the CDR3 is TGTGCCAGCAGTCTGACCCCGACAGGGAACACTGAAGCTTTCTTT. Protein: CASSLTPTGNTEAFF.

In its sample, this clonotype was seen many times. This chain uses TRBV11-2 with TRBJ2-6; D is undetermined. V was trimmed by 2 bases and J by 0 bases, leaving 5 bases between them. The CDR3 consists of 15 residues. Germline CDR1 is SGHAT and CDR2 is FQNNGV. The CDR3 protein is CASSLWSSGANVLTF. CDR3 nucleotides: TGTGCCAGCAGCTTATGGAGCTCTGGGGCCAACGTCCTGACTTTC. Complete variable domain (other parts from reference TRBV11-2 and TRBJ2-6): EAGVAQSPRYKIIEKRQSVAFWCNPISGHATLYWYQQILGQGPKLLIQFQNNGVVDDSQLPKDRFSAERLKGVDSTLKIQPAKLEDSAVYLCASSLWSSGANVLTFGAGSRLTVL.

This clonotype was found many times. CDR3 in DNA: TGTGCCAGCAGCTTATATTCCGGGCCCGAAGCCTACGAGCAGTACTTC. Translating gives CASSLYSGPEAYEQYF. The J gene is TRBJ2-7, the V gene TRBV7-8; D is unresolved. Per germline, CDR1 SGHVS and CDR2 FQNEAQ. This CDR3 region has 16 residues. Between the trimmed V and J ends, which lost 2 bases and 2 bases, there was a span of 16 bases.